This passage covers 32 T cell receptor beta chains from one sample sequenced in a study of PD-1 blockade in classical Hodgkin lymphoma (dated by TCRdb to 2019 to 2021). Sample time point, as interpreted from the label and publication: cycle 1 day 1 (C1D1), immediately before nivolumab initiation. Every trial patient had relapsed after autologous stem cell transplantation, and cohorts A, B and C differed in prior brentuximab vedotin exposure. A Miltenyi CD4+ T cell isolation kit was used for magnetic negative selection to purify CD4+ T cells from thawed PBMCs. Libraries were constructed by the immunoSEQ multiplex PCR assay. The source is immuneACCESS, and TCRdb retained only in-frame sequences with V and J called. Part of the clones is not carried over; for the studies checked, unresolved V genes explain less than half of this, and the remainder is unexplained. Recorded for this sample are about 31,000 clones; over 75% of them occurred a single time. The ten largest clonotypes hold about 2.6% of the sample.

This specimen consisted of CD4+ T cells from blood, obtained at baseline. These receptors all stem from a human donor with classical Hodgkin lymphoma.

This chain links TRBV28 with TRBJ2-7; TRBD1 aligns across 7 bases. The CDR3 runs 14 residues. The junction had 6 bases not matched to a gene; V was cut back by 5 bases and J by 2 bases. Germline CDR1 and CDR2: MDHEN and SYDVKM. CDR3 nucleotides: TGTGCCAGCAGTGCCTCCGGGACAGCCTACGAGCAGTACTTC. This gives the protein CASSASGTAYEQYF. Full variable domain (rest looked up from reference TRBV28 and TRBJ2-7): DVKVTQSSRYLVKRTGEKVFLECVQDMDHENMFWYRQDPGLGLRLIYFSYDVKMKEKGDIPEGYSVSREKKERFSLILESASTNQTSMYLCASSASGTAYEQYFGPGTRLTVT.

The chain carries TRBV19 and TRBJ2-2; D might be TRBD2 (6 bases). CDR1 is LNHDA and CDR2 is SQIVND in the germline V gene (reference sequence). CDR3 length: 11 amino acids. V lost 7 bases and J lost 8, with 8 bases in between. CDR3 coding DNA: TGTGCCAGTACAGGGAGGGGGGAGCTGTTTTTT. It is translated as CASTGRGELFF.

The gene calls are TRBV5-4 and TRBJ2-5; 8 nucleotides match TRBD1. V dropped 0 bases and J dropped 5; count of bases not matched to a gene: 9. The CDR3 contains 16 residues. Germline loops: CDR1 SGHNT, CDR2 YYREEE (reference sequence). CDR3 sequence reads: CASSLAKGRGQETQYF. The CDR3 nucleotides are TGTGCCAGCAGCTTGGCAAAGGGCAGGGGGCAGGAGACCCAGTACTTC.

This chain joins TRBV19 and TRBJ1-1; D uncertain. This CDR3 has 16 amino acids. Trimming removed 5 bases at V and 2 bases at J, with 18 bases between. Looked up from germline, CDR1 is LNHDA and CDR2 is SQIVND (reference sequence). The DNA of the CDR3 is TGTGCCAGTAGTCTAGGCAGACCGACCCGAAACACTGAAGCTTTCTTT. This gives the protein CASSLGRPTRNTEAFF.

The rearrangement links TRBV30 to TRBJ1-2; unclear D gene. V lost 0 bases and J lost 5, with 10 bases in between. Germline-derived CDR1 and CDR2 are GTSNPN and SVGIG (reference sequence). This CDR3 contains 13 residues. The CDR3 DNA is TGTGCCTGGAGTGTCCGGGGAAGGTATGGCTACACCTTC. This sequence encodes CAWSVRGRYGYTF.

The genes are TRBV4-1 and TRBJ1-4; D is unresolved. The CDR3 is 14 amino acids. Trimming cost V 3 bases and J 0 bases, with 5 bases left between them. Germline lookup yields CDR1 MGHRA and CDR2 YSYEKL. CDR3: CASSHGSTNEKLFF. The CDR3 nucleotides read TGCGCCAGCAGCCACGGGTCAACTAATGAAAAACTGTTTTTT.

This chain uses TRBV7-9 with TRBJ2-2; the match to TRBD2 covers 9 bases. With 1 base clipped from V and 7 bases from J, the junction kept 4 bases outside the gene matches. In germline, CDR1 is SEHNR, CDR2 FQNEAQ (reference sequence). This CDR3 is 15 amino acids long. The CDR3 DNA sequence: TGTGCCAGCAGCTTAGGGCTAGCGGGACACGGGGAGCTGTTTTTT. It specifies CASSLGLAGHGELFF.

The V and J genes are TRBV7-2 and TRBJ2-4; TRBD2 matches 7 bases. Germline values: CDR1 SGHTA, CDR2 FQGNSA. The CDR3 covers 17 residues. J lost 0 bases, V lost 0 bases, and 5 bases had no gene match. The DNA for the CDR3 is TGTGCCAGCAGCTTAGCACCAAGCGGGATAGCCAAAAACATTCAGTACTTC. As protein: CASSLAPSGIAKNIQYF.

This clone occurred a few times. V usage is TRBV18 and J usage is TRBJ1-1, with D perhaps TRBD1 (5 bases). The CDR3 spans 13 residues. CDR1 and CDR2 (germline): KGHSH, LQKENI. Deletions cut 1 base from V and 3 bases from J, with 6 bases between. The CDR3 sequence is CASSPLRDTEAFF. The DNA for the CDR3 is TGTGCCAGCTCACCACTCAGGGACACTGAAGCTTTCTTT.

The rearrangement joins TRBV28 to TRBJ2-5, with 16 bases lining up with TRBD2. This CDR3 is 18 amino acids long. Trimming removed 5 bases from V and 5 bases from J; junction bases left unmatched: 11. Germline CDR1 MDHEN, CDR2 SYDVKM. Written as DNA, the CDR3 is TGTGCCAGCAGTCCGGGACTAGCGGGAGGGACAACGGGGGAGACCCAGTACTTC. Translation gives CASSPGLAGGTTGETQYF.

J is TRBJ2-1 and V is TRBV6-5; no firm D call. The germline gives CDR1 MNHEY, CDR2 SVGAGI. The CDR3 runs 15 residues. The V end lost 0 bases, the J end lost 8 bases, and 14 bases lay between the germline ends. The CDR3 here is CASSYSTGSFDEQFF. CDR3 in DNA: TGTGCCAGCAGTTACTCGACGGGTTCGTTCGATGAGCAGTTCTTC.

This chain uses TRBV19 with TRBJ1-3; D unresolved. Germline loops: CDR1 LNHDA, CDR2 SQIVND (reference sequence). The germline V and J ends were trimmed by 7 bases and 3 bases, with 7 bases remaining between them. The CDR3 has 12 amino acids. CDR3 protein: CASKNLGNTIYF. The CDR3 nucleotides are TGTGCCAGTAAAAATCTTGGAAACACCATATATTTT.

This sequence joins TRBV27 and TRBJ2-5, with 7 bases aligning to TRBD2. The CDR3 sequence is 15 residues long. CDR1 MNHEY and CDR2 SMNVEV come from the germline V gene (reference sequence). With 8 bases clipped from V and 1 base from J, the junction kept 10 bases outside the gene matches. CDR3 in DNA: TGTGCCAGCGGCCGTTCTAGCGGACTCCAAGAGACCCAGTACTTC. Its translation: CASGRSSGLQETQYF.

The genes are TRBV6-5 and TRBJ1-1; D ambiguous. This CDR3 comprises 14 residues. Trimming stripped 3 bases from V and 0 bases from J, with 8 bases between. Germline lookup yields CDR1 MNHEY and CDR2 SVGAGI. The CDR3 nucleotides read TGTGCCAGCAGTTATCAGGCCATGAACACTGAAGCTTTCTTT. Translating it yields CASSYQAMNTEAFF.

The count of this clone is one. The chain is built from TRBV18 and TRBJ2-2; 7 positions agree with TRBD1. The germline gives CDR1 KGHSH, CDR2 LQKENI. J was trimmed by 2 bases and V by 6 bases; bases with no gene match: 6. This CDR3 region has 15 residues. The CDR3 loop is CASSRQGGNTGELFF. The CDR3 region has the DNA TGTGCCAGCTCTCGACAGGGTGGAAACACCGGGGAGCTGTTTTTT.

V and J are TRBV18 and TRBJ2-2, with D possibly TRBD1 on 6 matching bases. There are 14 residues in the CDR3. Trimming cost V 4 bases and J 8 bases, with 14 bases left between them. Germline loops: CDR1 KGHSH, CDR2 LQKENI. CDR3 protein: CASSLKTGIGELFF. CDR3 coding DNA: TGTGCCAGCTCACTAAAGACAGGAATAGGGGAGCTGTTTTTT.

The chain couples TRBV18 to TRBJ2-7, with TRBD1 matching 9 bases. Looked up from germline, CDR1 is KGHSH and CDR2 is LQKENI. Germline trimming cut 8 bases from V and 3 bases from J; bases unmatched to any gene: 5. The CDR3 runs to 13 residues. This CDR3 reads CASGSGQGYEQYF. The CDR3 DNA reads TGTGCCAGCGGCTCGGGACAGGGCTACGAGCAGTACTTC.

This chain connects TRBV5-8 to TRBJ1-3; the match to TRBD1 covers 10 bases. The CDR3 is 14 amino acids. The germline V gene has CDR1 SGHTS and CDR2 YDEGEE. V shed 4 bases and J 7 bases; nucleotides not matched to a gene: 5. CDR3 amino acids: CASSGDRGRNTIYF. As DNA, the CDR3 is TGTGCCAGCAGCGGGGACAGGGGAAGGAACACCATATATTTT.

The gene calls are TRBV7-9 and TRBJ2-5, with a weak D call TRBD2 (5 bases). Trimming shortened V by 5 bases and J by 5 bases, and 18 bases separated the two germline ends. The CDR3 length is 15 residues. Germline V gives CDR1 SEHNR, CDR2 FQNEAQ (reference sequence). The chain's CDR3 is CASSPHRTSRETQYF. The CDR3 bases are TGTGCCAGCAGCCCCCATCGAACTAGTCGTGAGACCCAGTACTTC. Together with reference TRBV7-9 and TRBJ2-5, the CDR3 gives the full variable domain: DTGVSQNPRHKITKRGQNVTFRCDPISEHNRLYWYRQTLGQGPEFLTYFQNEAQLEKSRLLSDRFSAERPKGSFSTLEIQRTEQGDSAMYLCASSPHRTSRETQYFGPGTRLLVL.

CDR3 coding DNA: TGTGCCAGCAGCCCCAAAGGGAGGAGTACTGAAGCTTTCTTT. Translated: CASSPKGRSTEAFF. J is TRBJ1-1 and V is TRBV5-8; no clear D. The CDR3 spans 14 residues. V lost 4 bases to trimming and J lost 5 bases, with 15 bases between them. Germline-derived CDR1 and CDR2 are SGHTS and YDEGEE.

The V call is TRBV10-1, the J call TRBJ2-1, with 10 bases aligning to TRBD2. Germline loops: CDR1 WNHNN, CDR2 SYGVQD (reference sequence). This CDR3 region has 16 residues. Trimming at V came to 2 bases and at J to 10 bases, leaving 11 bases not matched to a gene. In DNA form, the CDR3 reads TGCGCCAGCAGTGAGCAGGGGACTAGCGAATGGGGCGAGCAGTTCTTC. Translation gives CASSEQGTSEWGEQFF.

The chain combines TRBV28 with TRBJ2-5; 12 bases align to TRBD1. Per the germline V gene, CDR1 is MDHEN and CDR2 is SYDVKM. V was pared by 3 bases and J by 7 bases, with 12 bases of the junction left unmatched. The CDR3 totals 17 residues. The CDR3 DNA is TGTGCCAGCAGTTTCGCGATGGGACAGGGGGCACCAATGACCCAGTACTTC. Its protein product is CASSFAMGQGAPMTQYF.

The J gene is TRBJ2-1, the V gene TRBV4-3; D is undetermined. The CDR3 extends over 15 amino acids. The V gene lost 0 bases and the J gene lost 0 bases, with 6 bases spanning the gap. Germline V lookup: CDR1 LGHNA, CDR2 YSLEER. The CDR3 spells CASSQDISSYNEQFF. In DNA form, the CDR3 reads TGCGCCAGCAGCCAAGACATAAGCTCCTACAATGAGCAGTTCTTC.

This rearrangement joins TRBV5-1 to TRBJ2-1; D might be TRBD2 (6 bases). The CDR3 contains 14 residues. Germline V CDR1 and CDR2: SGHRS, YFSETQ. The V gene lost 2 bases and the J gene lost 8 bases, with 14 bases spanning the gap. CDR3: CASSFGEAWDEQFF. The CDR3 coding sequence is TGCGCCAGCAGCTTCGGGGAGGCCTGGGATGAGCAGTTCTTC.

This clone was seen only once. This chain joins TRBV5-6 and TRBJ1-1, with 7 bases matching TRBD1. The CDR3 sequence is 17 residues long. In germline, CDR1 is SGHDT, CDR2 YYEEEE. The V gene end was trimmed by 6 bases and the J gene end by 3 bases; junction bases not matched to a gene: 17. The CDR3 reads CASKRGTASFRDTEAFF. In nucleotides, the CDR3 is TGTGCCAGCAAAAGAGGGACAGCGAGCTTTCGTGACACTGAAGCTTTCTTT. Looking up the rest from reference TRBV5-6 and TRBJ1-1 gives the full variable domain: DAGVTQSPTHLIKTRGQQVTLRCSPKSGHDTVSWYQQALGQGPQFIFQYYEEEERQRGNFPDRFSGHQFPNYSSELNVNALLLGDSALYLCASKRGTASFRDTEAFFGQGTRLTVV.

This chain joins TRBV30 and TRBJ2-5; 7 bases map to TRBD1. The CDR3 loop spans 14 amino acids. V shed 2 bases, J shed 7 bases, and the junction held 10 bases outside the gene matches. Germline CDR1 and CDR2: GTSNPN and SVGIG (reference sequence). The CDR3 bases are TGTGCCTGGAGTTCACAGGGGCTTGGAGGGACCCAGTACTTC. Its protein product is CAWSSQGLGGTQYF.

The chain recombines TRBV5-1 with TRBJ2-1, with 9 nucleotides matching TRBD2. The germline gives CDR1 SGHRS, CDR2 YFSETQ. The length of the CDR3 is 17 residues. Germline trimming cut 0 bases from V and 4 bases from J; bases unmatched to any gene: 8. In nucleotides, the CDR3 is TGCGCCAGCAGCTTGGGTGAGGTGACTAGCGGATACAATGAGCAGTTCTTC. Its translation: CASSLGEVTSGYNEQFF.

V usage is TRBV10-3 and J usage is TRBJ1-2, with 7 positions matching TRBD1. The CDR3 is made up of 15 amino acids. Germline V gene sequence: CDR1 ENHRY, CDR2 SYGVKD. V gave up 2 bases and J gave up 6 bases; unmatched junction bases: 9. CDR3 bases: TGTGCCATCAGTGAGCAGACAGGGAACTCTCATGGCTACACCTTC. It specifies CAISEQTGNSHGYTF.

V and J are TRBV7-2 and TRBJ2-5; 7 bases agree with TRBD2. The CDR3 length is 15 residues. V lost 2 bases and J lost 2; bases outside the gene matches: 5. Germline V lookup: CDR1 SGHTA, CDR2 FQGNSA. CDR3 amino acids: CASSLRGSNQETQYF. The CDR3 bases are TGTGCCAGCAGCTTACGCGGGAGCAATCAAGAGACCCAGTACTTC.

The J gene is TRBJ2-3, the V gene TRBV5-1, with 7 bases that match TRBD2. This CDR3 has 12 residues. V shed 3 bases and J 8 bases; nucleotides not matched to a gene: 3. Germline lookup yields CDR1 SGHRS and CDR2 YFSETQ. CDR3 in DNA: TGCGCCAGCAGCTGGGGGAGGGGTACGCAGTATTTT. Translated, it gives CASSWGRGTQYF.

V usage is TRBV19 and J usage is TRBJ2-1; the match to TRBD2 covers 14 bases. There are 19 residues in the CDR3. Looked up from germline, CDR1 is LNHDA and CDR2 is SQIVND (reference sequence). Germline trimming cut 5 bases from V and 8 bases from J; bases unmatched to any gene: 17. The CDR3 bases are TGTGCCAGTAGTCCGATAATCCCCTCGACTAGCGGGAGGGCCTATGAGCAGTTCTTC. Amino acid sequence: CASSPIIPSTSGRAYEQFF. Full variable domain (rest looked up from reference TRBV19 and TRBJ2-1): DGGITQSPKYLFRKEGQNVTLSCEQNLNHDAMYWYRQDPGQGLRLIYYSQIVNDFQKGDIAEGYSVSREKKESFPLTVTSAQKNPTAFYLCASSPIIPSTSGRAYEQFFGPGTRLTVL.

The V gene is TRBV18, the J gene TRBJ2-3; a possible D gene is TRBD2 (6 bases). Trimming pared 6 bases from V and 0 bases from J, leaving 10 bases between. The CDR3 has 14 amino acids. CDR1 is KGHSH and CDR2 is LQKENI in the germline V gene. CDR3: CASSRSGSTDTQYF. CDR3 nucleotides: TGTGCCAGCTCCCGGAGCGGGAGCACAGATACGCAGTATTTT.